This T cell receptor (beta chain) derives from a study of shared clonotypes between healthy human individuals. In germline, CDR1 is SGHVS, CDR2 FNYEAQ. Trimming removed 2 bases from V and 5 bases from J, with 9 bases in between. The CDR3 totals 14 residues. Sequenced by immunoSEQ multiplex PCR; TCRdb stores in-frame clones only, minus some. Seen here are around 550,000 clones, less than 96% observed once, and the top ten hold under 0.06%. The chain uses TRBV7-6 and TRBJ2-2; no clear D gene. This clonotype originated in a woman aged 25 to 39 in good health. The sample comprised naive CD4+ T cells sorted from blood. Subset indicated: CD45RA+ positively selected. The CDR3 bases are TGTGCCAGCAGCTTATATGAGAGAACCGGGGAGCTGTTTTTT. Protein: CASSLYERTGELFF. Together with reference TRBV7-6 and TRBJ2-2, the CDR3 gives the full variable domain: GAGVSQSPRYKVTKRGQDVALRCDPISGHVSLYWYRQALGQGPEFLTYFNYEAQQDKSGLPNDRFSAERPEGSISTLTIQRTEQRDSAMYRCASSLYERTGELFFGEGSRLTVL.